Below, 25 T cell receptor beta chains from the same sample are listed, as sequenced in a study of blood T cell repertoires in COVID-19. Here immunoSEQ multiplex PCR was the method, and the copy in TCRdb shows in-frame clones only, minus some. Among about 420,000 clones listed, around nine tenths were seen once. Sample: peripheral blood. These receptor sequences come from a man younger than 35 with COVID-19, enrolled during active disease.

The chain has TRBV7-6 and TRBJ1-3; possibly TRBD1 for D (5 bases). CDR1 is SGHVS, CDR2 FNYEAQ, per germline. V gave up 1 base and J gave up 0 bases, with 10 bases separating them. The CDR3 runs to 16 residues. CDR3 amino acids: CASSLDRSSSGNTIYF. Written as DNA, the CDR3 is TGTGCCAGCAGCTTAGACAGGTCGAGCTCTGGAAACACCATATATTTT.

This clone showed up just a few times. The V call is TRBV27, the J call TRBJ1-5, with D possibly matching TRBD1 (5 bases). The germline V gene encodes CDR1 MNHEY and CDR2 SMNVEV (reference sequence). V dropped 11 bases and J dropped 4 bases, with 18 bases sitting between them. The CDR3 length is 14 residues. This chain's CDR3 is CASWGGEANQPQHF. CDR3 bases: TGTGCCTCCTGGGGGGGAGAGGCTAATCAGCCCCAGCATTTT.

The chain couples TRBV12-3 or TRBV12-4 to TRBJ2-1; a weak D match, TRBD1 (5 bases). Deletions cut 3 bases from V and 5 bases from J, with 8 bases between. The CDR3 contains 13 residues. CDR3 bases: TGTGCCAGCAGTTTTGGCAGGGACAATGAGCAGTTCTTC. This translates into CASSFGRDNEQFF.

This chain links TRBV19 with TRBJ1-2; D uncertain. V was cut by 5 bases and J by 5 bases, with 15 bases left in between. The CDR3 has 14 residues. Germline V gives CDR1 LNHDA, CDR2 SQIVND (reference sequence). CDR3 DNA sequence: TGTGCCAGTAGTCTTAACCTTCAGAAATATGGCTACACCTTC. It translates to CASSLNLQKYGYTF.

The gene calls are TRBV7-9 and TRBJ2-2; TRBD2 aligns across 12 bases. V lost 3 bases, J lost 3 bases, and 2 bases stayed unmatched. CDR1 and CDR2 from the germline V gene are SEHNR and FQNEAQ (reference sequence). CDR3 size: 16 residues. CDR3 in DNA: TGTGCCAGCAGCTTCCTAGCGGGAGGGTACACCGGGGAGCTGTTTTTT. Protein sequence: CASSFLAGGYTGELFF.

V and J are TRBV18 and TRBJ1-1; D possibly corresponds to TRBD1 (6 bases). CDR1 is KGHSH, CDR2 LQKENI, per germline. The V gene lost 4 bases and the J gene lost 3 bases, with 18 bases spanning the gap. This CDR3 region has 16 residues. In nucleotides, the CDR3 is TGTGCCAGCTCACAACAGGGCGCCGTGGGAGACACTGAAGCTTTCTTT. Amino acid sequence: CASSQQGAVGDTEAFF.

This chain uses TRBV9 with TRBJ2-1, with D maybe TRBD2 (6 bases). Trimming stripped 2 bases from V and 0 bases from J, with 15 bases between. Germline-derived CDR1 and CDR2 are SGDLS and YYNGEE. This CDR3 has 17 amino acids. For the CDR3, the DNA is TGTGCCAGCAGCGTCTCGGCAGCGGGCAACTCCTACAATGAGCAGTTCTTC. This sequence encodes CASSVSAAGNSYNEQFF. Supplemented by reference TRBV9 and TRBJ2-1, the full variable domain reads DSGVTQTPKHLITATGQRVTLRCSPRSGDLSVYWYQQSLDQGLQFLIQYYNGEERAKGNILERFSAQQFPDLHSELNLSSLELGDSALYFCASSVSAAGNSYNEQFFGPGTRLTVL.

This chain uses TRBV6-6 with TRBJ2-5, with 8 bases matching TRBD2. Per the germline V gene, CDR1 is MNHNY and CDR2 is SVGAGI (reference sequence). V lost 2 bases to trimming and J lost 6 bases; unmatched junction nucleotides: 5. This CDR3 contains 14 residues. The CDR3 sequence is CASSYPGLAQTQYF. Here the CDR3 DNA reads TGTGCCAGCAGTTACCCAGGACTAGCTCAGACCCAGTACTTC.

The J gene is TRBJ2-2, the V gene TRBV7-8, with unresolved D. This CDR3 is 15 amino acids long. Germline CDR1 and CDR2: SGHVS and FQNEAQ. V lost 6 bases and J 1 base, leaving 12 bases between the germline ends. DNA of the CDR3: TGTGCCAGCAGATCAGAGGCGTTGAACACCGGGGAGCTGTTTTTT. Amino acids: CASRSEALNTGELFF.

The chain combines TRBV6-4 with TRBJ2-3; the D gene is possibly TRBD2 (6 bases). The CDR3 length is 17 residues. Germline assignment: CDR1 MRHNA and CDR2 SNTAGT. V lost 0 bases and J lost 2, with 15 bases in between. The CDR3 sequence is CASSDSVGGAHTDTQYF. CDR3 bases: TGTGCCAGCAGTGACTCTGTCGGGGGAGCTCACACAGATACGCAGTATTTT.

The chain links TRBV14 to TRBJ2-1, with TRBD2 identical over 13 bases. V dropped 4 bases and J dropped 6; count of bases not matched to a gene: 3. The CDR3 covers 15 residues. Germline V lookup: CDR1 SGHDN, CDR2 FVKESK. CDR3 nucleotide sequence: TGTGCCAGCAGCCTCGGACTAGCGGGAGTCAATGAGCAGTTCTTC. Encoded protein: CASSLGLAGVNEQFF.

The rearrangement links TRBV5-1 to TRBJ1-1; 8 bases line up with TRBD1. Germline V CDR1 and CDR2: SGHRS, YFSETQ. With V trimmed by 4 bases and J by 4 bases, 6 bases remained unmatched. This CDR3 has 14 residues. The CDR3 DNA is TGCGCCAGCAGCCAGGGACAGGTAATCACTGAAGCTTTCTTT. Residues: CASSQGQVITEAFF.

The chain uses TRBV7-9 and TRBJ1-6; D not certain. V gave up 5 bases and J gave up 11 bases, with 16 bases separating them. CDR3 length equals 14 residues. The germline V gene encodes CDR1 SEHNR and CDR2 FQNEAQ (reference sequence). The CDR3 region is CASSPMGGGAPLHF. The CDR3 bases are TGTGCCAGCAGCCCGATGGGCGGCGGGGCACCCCTCCACTTT.

The V and J genes are TRBV10-2 and TRBJ1-4; 10 nucleotides match TRBD1. The CDR3 length is 14 residues. The J segment lost 8 bases and the V segment lost 6 bases, leaving 6 bases of the junction unmatched. Germline V gives CDR1 WSHSY, CDR2 SAAADI. For the CDR3, the DNA is TGCGCCAGCAGCGACAGGGGGCCTCCCGAAAAACTGTTTTTT. This encodes CASSDRGPPEKLFF.

The chain uses TRBV28 and TRBJ2-7; 12 bases line up with TRBD1. The CDR3 loop spans 15 amino acids. CDR1 MDHEN and CDR2 SYDVKM come from the germline V gene. J was trimmed by 6 bases and V by 5 bases; bases with no gene match: 8. CDR3 sequence: CASSLGTGGFGEQYF. The CDR3 DNA reads as TGTGCCAGCAGTCTAGGGACAGGGGGCTTTGGCGAGCAGTACTTC.

This clone was seen just once. The chain links TRBV6-5 to TRBJ2-2; 8 nucleotides line up with TRBD2. V was clipped by 7 bases and J by 6 bases; unmatched bases: 10. The CDR3 runs to 15 residues. CDR1 and CDR2 from the germline V gene are MNHEY and SVGAGI. The CDR3 nucleotides read TGTGCCAGCACCCTAGCGGGCGCGCTATCCGGGGAGCTGTTTTTT. Translation: CASTLAGALSGELFF.

The chain uses TRBV6-1 and TRBJ1-2, with unresolved D. Between the trimmed V and J ends, which lost 2 bases and 0 bases, there was a span of 13 bases. The germline CDR1 and CDR2 sequences are MNHNS and SASEGT. The CDR3 is made up of 16 amino acids. DNA for the CDR3: TGTGCCAGCAGTGAACCATTCGGGGTGACTAACTATGGCTACACCTTC. Translation gives CASSEPFGVTNYGYTF.

The chain couples TRBV3-1 (or the pseudogene TRBV3-2) to TRBJ2-1; weak D call: TRBD1 (5 bases). The CDR3 runs 15 residues. CDR1 LGHDT and CDR2 YNNKEL come from the germline V gene (reference sequence). Trimming took 6 bases from V and 1 from J, leaving 13 bases between them. This CDR3 is CASSEWQGSYNEQFF. Here the CDR3 DNA reads TGTGCCAGCAGTGAATGGCAGGGTTCCTACAATGAGCAGTTCTTC.

The rearrangement joins TRBV7-3 to TRBJ2-2; 8 nucleotides line up with TRBD1. Germline-derived CDR1 and CDR2 are SGHTA and FQGTGA. This CDR3 is built from 15 residues. J lost 4 bases, V lost 5 bases, and 6 bases had no gene match. CDR3 sequence reads: CASSKTTGGTGELFF. The CDR3 DNA follows: TGTGCCAGCAGCAAGACAACAGGGGGCACCGGGGAGCTGTTTTTT.

The J gene is TRBJ2-7, the V gene TRBV7-9; D perhaps matches TRBD1 (6 bases). The V gene lost 5 bases and the J gene lost 2 bases, with 13 bases spanning the gap. Germline values: CDR1 SEHNR, CDR2 FQNEAQ (reference sequence). The CDR3 spans 14 residues. CDR3 in amino acids: CASSRVGGAYEQYF. The CDR3 coding sequence is TGTGCCAGCAGCCGGGTTGGGGGCGCCTACGAGCAGTACTTC.

The chain links TRBV3-1 (or the pseudogene TRBV3-2) to TRBJ1-6; 8 bases line up with TRBD1. The J segment lost 5 bases and the V segment lost 6 bases, leaving 6 bases of the junction unmatched. This CDR3 has 15 amino acids. The germline V gene encodes CDR1 LGHDT and CDR2 YNNKEL (reference sequence). The CDR3 reads CASRYGQGNNSPLHF. In nucleotides, the CDR3 is TGTGCCAGCAGATACGGACAGGGAAATAATTCACCCCTCCACTTT.

Here the CDR3 DNA reads TGTGCCAGTAGTCCGAGGAGGGGGGGTCTGAACACTGAAGCTTTCTTT. Its protein is CASSPRRGGLNTEAFF. The rearrangement uses TRBV19 and TRBJ1-1; possibly TRBD1 for D (6 bases). Germline loops: CDR1 LNHDA, CDR2 SQIVND (reference sequence). V lost 5 bases to trimming and J lost 0 bases, with 16 bases between them. CDR3 length equals 16 residues.

The chain recombines TRBV28 with TRBJ2-5, with unresolved D. The CDR3 is 15 residues long. V was pared by 1 base and J by 2 bases, with 11 bases between. Looked up from germline, CDR1 is MDHEN and CDR2 is SYDVKM. The CDR3 DNA reads TGTGCCAGCAGTTTATTCCGCGGAAGTCAAGAGACCCAGTACTTC. It yields the protein CASSLFRGSQETQYF.

The rearrangement uses TRBV7-6 and TRBJ2-3; perhaps TRBD2 as D (6 bases). This CDR3 has 15 residues. The V and J ends lost 4 bases and 4 bases respectively, with 15 bases between them. CDR1 and CDR2 from the germline V gene are SGHVS and FNYEAQ. This chain's CDR3 is CASSSTGGAADTQYF. The CDR3 coding sequence is TGTGCCAGCAGCTCCACCGGAGGGGCCGCAGATACGCAGTATTTT.

This clone occurred once. V and J are TRBV27 and TRBJ1-6; TRBD1 matches 7 bases. V shed 6 bases, J shed 6 bases, and the junction held 8 bases outside the gene matches. Germline lookup yields CDR1 MNHEY and CDR2 SMNVEV (reference sequence). This CDR3 has 15 residues. CDR3 residues: CASSPAGTVNSPLHF. The DNA of the CDR3 is TGTGCCAGCAGCCCCGCCGGGACAGTTAATTCACCCCTCCACTTT.